The rows below give T cell receptor beta chains drawn from one sample of a study of cytomegalovirus exposure and HLA in healthy donors. The table came from immunoSEQ multiplex PCR; TCRdb's copy has only in-frame clones and leaves some out. The sample has about 200,000 clones; approximately 82% are singletons. Input material: PBMCs. The receptor source for this set is a male donor in good health and CMV-seronegative. CDR3s include the opening cysteine and the closing phenylalanine or tryptophan. A D gene is named only where the DNA matches it firmly. The size entry is marked missing in some rows and otherwise reads once, few, many or a size class.

TRBJ1-1	TRBV5-1	once	NA	TGCGCCAGCAGCTTGGAGGCAGGAGGACGCACTGAAGCTTTCTTT	CASSLEAGGRTEAFF
TRBJ1-4	TRBV4-2	NA	NA	TGTGCCAGCAGCCTGGCGGGGCAGCCTAATGAAAAACTGTTTTTT	CASSLAGQPNEKLFF
TRBJ1-5	TRBV4-1	NA	NA	TGCGCCAGCAGCCAGGAAACCAGGGAACTTCAGCCCCAGCATTTT	CASSQETRELQPQHF
TRBJ2-7	TRBV7-9	once	NA	TGTGCCAGCAGCTTATTGGGGACAACAGACGAGCAGTACTTC	CASSLLGTTDEQYF
TRBJ1-2	TRBV14	NA	NA	TGTGCCAGCAGCCAAGATGCAAGGCAGGGCTCTGGCTACACCTTC	CASSQDARQGSGYTF
TRBJ2-5	TRBV5-1	NA	NA	TGCGCCAGCAGCCGGGGGAGAGGGGAAGAGACCCAGTACTTC	CASSRGRGEETQYF
TRBJ1-6	TRBV30	NA	NA	TGTGCCTGGTCCCTCCCCTATAATTCACCCCTCCACTTT	CAWSLPYNSPLHF
TRBJ2-5	TRBV9	NA	TRBD1	TGTGCCAGCAGCACACGACAGGGGGCAGGTCAAGAGACCCAGTACTTC	CASSTRQGAGQETQYF
TRBJ1-5	TRBV19	NA	TRBD1	TGTGCCAGTAGCCAAAACAGGGGGCTGGGCAATCAGCCCCAGCATTTT	CASSQNRGLGNQPQHF
TRBJ1-1	TRBV29-1	NA	TRBD1	TGCAGCGTCCAAACCGACAGGGAAGTTGAAGCTTTCTTT	CSVQTDREVEAFF
TRBJ2-7	TRBV9	NA	TRBD2	TGTGCCTCCTCTATAGCGGGAGGTGGAGAGCAGTACTTC	CASSIAGGGEQYF
TRBJ2-5	TRBV10-2	NA	TRBD1	TGCGCCAGCAGACTCCGGGACAGGAGGGAGACCCAGTACTTC	CASRLRDRRETQYF
TRBJ2-3	TRBV2	NA	TRBD2	TGTGCCAGCAGGGGGACTAGCGGGTACACAGATACGCAGTATTTT	CASRGTSGYTDTQYF
TRBJ1-3	TRBV6-1	NA	NA	TGTGCCAGCAGTGAATACCCTCCTTATGGACAGATCGTCGGAAACACCATATATTTT	CASSEYPPYGQIVGNTIYF
TRBJ2-7	TRBV28	NA	NA	TGTGCCAGCAGTACAGGGCTCTACGAGCAGTACTTC	CASSTGLYEQYF
TRBJ2-1	TRBV7-9	once	NA	TGTGCCAGCAGCTTCACCCAGGGAGGCACAAATGAGCAGTTCTTC	CASSFTQGGTNEQFF
TRBJ1-1	TRBV7-3	few	TRBD1	TGTGCCAGCAGCCCGACGGACAGGCACACTGAAGCTTTCTTT	CASSPTDRHTEAFF
TRBJ1-5	TRBV21-1	NA	NA	TGTGCCAGCAGCAAAGTCCCCGGGACAGGGTCACAGCCCCAGCATTTT	CASSKVPGTGSQPQHF
TRBJ2-2	TRBV6-5	NA	TRBD1	TGTGCCAGCAAGGGAGACAGGGGGCTTGCCGGGGAGCTGTTTTTT	CASKGDRGLAGELFF
TRBJ2-7	TRBV18	NA	TRBD1	TGTGCCAGCCGGGACAGGGCCCAAAGCTCCTACGAGCAGTACTTC	CASRDRAQSSYEQYF
TRBJ2-5	TRBV7-2	few	TRBD2	TGTGCCAGCAGCCTACTAGCGAGCCAAGAGACCCAGTACTTC	CASSLLASQETQYF
TRBJ1-3	TRBV29-1	NA	NA	TGCAGCGTTGAAGATGGTGTTAACGGTGGAAACACCATATATTTT	CSVEDGVNGGNTIYF
TRBJ1-1	TRBV5-5	NA	NA	TGTGCCAGCAGCTTGGGCGGGGGGGGGAACACTGAAGCTTTCTTT	CASSLGGGGNTEAFF
TRBJ2-5	TRBV28	NA	TRBD2	TGTGCCAGCAGTCAGGTAGCGGGAGGGCCACGTGAGACCCAGTACTTC	CASSQVAGGPRETQYF